The clone carrying this T cell receptor beta chain was picked up one time. Because the CDR3's place on the DNA is in doubt, the DNA is left out and the CDR3 is given as listed by TCRdb. Autoimmune disease history or systemic immunosuppression excluded patients. The sample is drawn from a study of OX40 agonist ivuxolimab in advanced cancers. Study-wide context: A partial response was reached by three patients: one with hepatocellular carcinoma and two with cutaneous melanoma.

Germline loops: CDR1 MRHNA, CDR2 SNTAGT. The CDR3 is 11 residues long, counting both termini. Only in-frame clones appear in the TCRdb table, and some are missing; sequencing was by immunoSEQ multiplex PCR. The sample shows approximately 67,000 clones, roughly 87% of them seen only once. This specimen consisted of CD4+ or CD8+ T cells sorted from blood, obtained in a trial of the OX40 agonist ivuxolimab. The chain recombines TRBV6-4 with TRBJ2-7. This TCR was sampled from an adult with an advanced solid tumor such as melanoma, head and neck, liver or kidney cancer. This chain's CDR3 is CASPFASGTHF.